Given below is one TCR beta chain in context. Its cognate antigen is unknown. The data were obtained in a study of graft-versus-host responses after intestinal transplantation. Study overall: Grafts that recipients had were multivisceral, liver-intestinal, or isolated intestinal transplants. General observations from the study: Within allografts, high graft-versus-host to host-versus-graft clonal ratios were seen among patients with graft-donor T cell macrochimerism.

The data were produced by immunoSEQ multiplex PCR, yet TCRdb's version contains in-frame clones alone and is incomplete. The sample holds 84,000 or so clones; more than 75% are singletons and the top ten take roughly 8%. With 1 base removed from V and 2 bases from J, the gap between germline ends came to 6 bases. The CDR3 sequence is 13 residues long. From germline, CDR1 is SGHRS and CDR2 YFSETQ. The J gene is TRBJ2-5, the V gene TRBV5-1; a weak D match, TRBD1 (5 bases). The clonotype comes from a human donor who was the organ donor for an intestinal transplant. This material consisted of unstimulated CD8+ T cells sorted from spleen or lymph node cells, taken before transplant. The CDR3 spells CASSLNRQETQYF. The CDR3 region has the DNA TGCGCCAGCAGCTTGAACAGGCAAGAGACCCAGTACTTC.